The entry that follows covers one T cell receptor (beta chain) sequence. The CDR3 loop spans 14 amino acids. The data derive from a study of control samples from healthy donors and cancer patients. Repertoires were generated with immunoSEQ multiplex PCR, while TCRdb's copy carries only in-frame clones and drops some. This table has around 150,000 clones, almost 90% appearing once. The source material was blood. The receptor was isolated from a man aged 18-30 years in good health. The chain carries TRBV21-1 and TRBJ2-5; the table's D gene call, TRBD2, was not cross checked with the DNA. TRBV21-1 is a pseudogene locus. DNA of the CDR3: TGTGCCAGCAGCAAAGGGGGGGGCCGGGAGACCCAGTACTTC. Residues: CASSKGGGRETQYF.